A selection of T cell receptor beta chains follows, all from one sample in a study of T cell responses to AZD1222 COVID-19 vaccine. Measured with immunoSEQ multiplex PCR; TCRdb has only the in-frame clones, and not every one. The repertoire has roughly 180,000 clones, under 95% of them found once; the top ten carry 1.6%. This sample comprised peripheral blood, obtained 28 days after the second AZD1222 dose. These receptors were collected from an adult who received the AZD1222 COVID-19 vaccine. The CDR3 runs from the conserved cysteine through the conserved F or W. Fields, in order: J gene, clone size, V gene, D gene, CDR3 protein, CDR3 DNA. A D gene is named only where the DNA matches it firmly. Size is omitted from some rows. Given values are once, few, many or a class for expanded clones.

>TRBJ2-5|NA|TRBV7-2|TRBD2
CASSLGGGTSGQETQYF
TGTGCCAGCAGCTTAGGGGGGGGTACTAGCGGCCAAGAGACCCAGTACTTC
>TRBJ1-1|once|TRBV5-1|NA
CASSTAGGALITEAFF
TGCGCCAGCAGCACCGCCGGGGGGGCTCTGATCACTGAAGCTTTCTTT
>TRBJ1-5|NA|TRBV5-1|NA
CASSTGTNNNQPQHF
TGCGCCAGCAGCACCGGGACAAACAATAATCAGCCCCAGCATTTT
>TRBJ1-6|NA|TRBV9|NA
CASSGAGNSPLHF
TGTGCCAGCAGCGGGGCGGGGAATTCACCCCTCCACTTT
>TRBJ2-3|NA|TRBV24-1|NA
CATEGVEDTQYF
TGTGCCACCGAGGGGGTCGAGGATACGCAGTATTTT
>TRBJ2-1|NA|TRBV5-1|TRBD2
CASSIGLAHRGDNEQFF
TGCGCCAGCAGCATCGGACTAGCCCACCGGGGGGACAATGAGCAGTTCTTC
>TRBJ1-5|NA|TRBV19|TRBD1
CASTAGDREEPQHF
TGTGCCAGTACCGCAGGCGACAGGGAGGAGCCCCAGCATTTT
>TRBJ1-3|NA|TRBV5-1|NA
CASSYSPSGNTIYF
TGCGCCAGCAGCTACAGTCCGTCCGGAAACACCATATATTTT
>TRBJ2-1|once|TRBV5-4|TRBD2
CASSSNSGDSYNEQFF
TGTGCCAGCAGCTCTAATAGCGGGGACTCCTACAATGAGCAGTTCTTC
>TRBJ1-1|NA|TRBV29-1|NA
CSVETANMNTEAFF
TGCAGCGTAGAGACAGCTAATATGAACACTGAAGCTTTCTTT
>TRBJ1-6|NA|TRBV18|TRBD1
CASSEDRESPLHF
TGTGCCAGCTCGGAAGACAGGGAATCACCCCTCCACTTT
>TRBJ2-7|once|TRBV9|NA
CASSVEGPYEQYF
TGTGCCAGCAGCGTGGAGGGCCCCTACGAGCAGTACTTC
>TRBJ2-1|NA|TRBV15|NA
CATSRDMYNEQFF
TGTGCCACCAGCAGAGACATGTACAATGAGCAGTTCTTC